The present TCR beta chain was sequenced within a study of T cell responses to AZD1222 COVID-19 vaccine. The repertoire was sequenced with immunoSEQ multiplex PCR; TCRdb's copy has only in-frame clones and lacks some. The profile shows approximately 160,000 clones, 93% of them singletons. J gave up 7 bases and V 5 bases, and 5 bases lay outside the gene matches. The CDR3 runs to 13 residues. Germline V gene sequence: CDR1 GTSNPN, CDR2 SVGIG (reference sequence). The receptor was derived from an adult in good health. This rearrangement joins TRBV30 to TRBJ1-6, with 7 bases lining up with TRBD1. The sample was peripheral blood, taken on day 0 of AZD1222 vaccination. The CDR3 sequence: CAWAGTANSPLHF. CDR3 DNA: TGTGCCTGGGCCGGGACAGCCAATTCACCCCTCCACTTT.